This T cell receptor (beta chain) was obtained from a study of blood T cell repertoires in COVID-19. Germline V gene lookup returns CDR1 MDHEN and CDR2 SYDVKM. This CDR3 is built from 15 residues. The V end lost 5 bases, the J end lost 0 bases, and 13 bases lay between the germline ends. Participants' own reports of clinical history determined their cohort assignment. Sequencing was performed with immunoSEQ multiplex PCR; in TCRdb, only in-frame clones are kept and a portion is missing. The table has about 350,000 clones, 85% to 90% seen once. Material for sequencing was PBMCs or T cells enriched from blood (not recorded which). This chain joins TRBV28 and TRBJ1-1; D perhaps matches TRBD1 (5 bases). This receptor was obtained from a young woman who had been exposed to COVID-19. The CDR3 region is CASSQQGFVNTEAFF. DNA for the CDR3: TGTGCCAGCAGTCAGCAGGGTTTTGTGAACACTGAAGCTTTCTTT.